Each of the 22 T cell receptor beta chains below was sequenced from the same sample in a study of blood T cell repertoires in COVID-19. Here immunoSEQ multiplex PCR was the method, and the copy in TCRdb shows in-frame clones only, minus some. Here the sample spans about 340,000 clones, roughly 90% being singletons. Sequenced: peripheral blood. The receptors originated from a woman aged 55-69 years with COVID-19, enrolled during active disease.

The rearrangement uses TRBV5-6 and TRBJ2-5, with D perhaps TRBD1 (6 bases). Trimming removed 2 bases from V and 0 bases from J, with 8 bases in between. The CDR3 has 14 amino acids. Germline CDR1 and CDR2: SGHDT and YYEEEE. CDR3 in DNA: TGTGCCAGCAGCTTAGGACAGAACCAAGAGACCCAGTACTTC. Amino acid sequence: CASSLGQNQETQYF. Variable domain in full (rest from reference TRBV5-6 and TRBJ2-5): DAGVTQSPTHLIKTRGQQVTLRCSPKSGHDTVSWYQQALGQGPQFIFQYYEEEERQRGNFPDRFSGHQFPNYSSELNVNALLLGDSALYLCASSLGQNQETQYFGPGTRLLVL.

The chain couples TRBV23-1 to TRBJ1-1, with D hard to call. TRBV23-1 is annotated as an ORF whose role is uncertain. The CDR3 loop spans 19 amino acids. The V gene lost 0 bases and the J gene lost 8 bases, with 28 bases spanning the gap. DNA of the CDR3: TGCGCCAGCAGTCAATCGGAACTATCCGAACATCCGCGAATTCGGGAAGCTTTCTTT. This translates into CASSQSELSEHPRIREAFF.

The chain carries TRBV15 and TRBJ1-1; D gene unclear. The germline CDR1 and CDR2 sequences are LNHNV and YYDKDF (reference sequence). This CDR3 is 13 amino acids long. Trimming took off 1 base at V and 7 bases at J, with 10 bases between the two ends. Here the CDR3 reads CATSRVGRDEAFF. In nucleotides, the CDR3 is TGTGCCACCAGCAGAGTGGGGAGAGATGAAGCTTTCTTT.

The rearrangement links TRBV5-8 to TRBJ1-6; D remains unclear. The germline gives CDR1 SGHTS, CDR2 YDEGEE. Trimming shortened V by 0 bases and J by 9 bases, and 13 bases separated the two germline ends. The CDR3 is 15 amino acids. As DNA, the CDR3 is TGTGCCAGCAGCTTGGTGGCCGGGTTAGGTTCACCCCTCCACTTT. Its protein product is CASSLVAGLGSPLHF.

The CDR3 nucleotides read TGTGCCAGTAGTGCTAGCGGGGGGCTGCGGGAGCTGTTTTTT. This gives the protein CASSASGGLRELFF. This chain uses TRBV19 with TRBJ2-2; 11 bases fit TRBD2. This CDR3 has 14 amino acids. Per germline, CDR1 LNHDA and CDR2 SQIVND (reference sequence). V dropped 5 bases and J dropped 9; count of bases not matched to a gene: 5. The whole variable domain, filled in from reference TRBV19 and TRBJ2-2, reads DGGITQSPKYLFRKEGQNVTLSCEQNLNHDAMYWYRQDPGQGLRLIYYSQIVNDFQKGDIAEGYSVSREKKESFPLTVTSAQKNPTAFYLCASSASGGLRELFFGEGSRLTVL.

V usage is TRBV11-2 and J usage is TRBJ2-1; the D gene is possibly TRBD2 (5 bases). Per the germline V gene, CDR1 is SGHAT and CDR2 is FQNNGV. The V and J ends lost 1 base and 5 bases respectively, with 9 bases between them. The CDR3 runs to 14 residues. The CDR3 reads CASSLGWRDNEQFF. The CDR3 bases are TGTGCCAGCAGCTTAGGGTGGCGGGACAATGAGCAGTTCTTC.

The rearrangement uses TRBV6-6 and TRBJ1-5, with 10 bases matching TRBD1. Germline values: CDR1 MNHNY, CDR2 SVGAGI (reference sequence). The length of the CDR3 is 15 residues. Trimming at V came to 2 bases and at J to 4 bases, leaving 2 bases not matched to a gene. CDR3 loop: CASSYRDRGNQPQHF. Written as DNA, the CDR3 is TGTGCCAGCAGTTACCGGGACAGGGGTAATCAGCCCCAGCATTTT.

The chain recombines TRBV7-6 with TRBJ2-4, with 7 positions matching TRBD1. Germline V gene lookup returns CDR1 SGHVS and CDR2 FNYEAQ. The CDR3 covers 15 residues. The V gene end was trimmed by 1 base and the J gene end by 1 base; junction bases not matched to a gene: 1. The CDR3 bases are TGTGCCAGCAGCTTAGGACAGGGCGCCAAAAACATTCAGTACTTC. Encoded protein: CASSLGQGAKNIQYF.

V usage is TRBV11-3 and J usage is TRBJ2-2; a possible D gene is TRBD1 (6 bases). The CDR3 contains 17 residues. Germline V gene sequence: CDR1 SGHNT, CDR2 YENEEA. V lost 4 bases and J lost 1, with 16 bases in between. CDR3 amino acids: CASSSPLKGVNTGELFF. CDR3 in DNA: TGTGCCAGCAGCTCCCCCTTAAAGGGGGTGAACACCGGGGAGCTGTTTTTT.

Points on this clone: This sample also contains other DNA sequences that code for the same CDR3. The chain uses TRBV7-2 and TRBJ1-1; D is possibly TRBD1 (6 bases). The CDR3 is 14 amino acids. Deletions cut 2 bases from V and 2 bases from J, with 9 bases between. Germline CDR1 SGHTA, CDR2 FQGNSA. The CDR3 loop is CASSLQGFNTEAFF. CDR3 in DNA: TGTGCCAGCAGCTTACAGGGGTTTAACACTGAAGCTTTCTTT.

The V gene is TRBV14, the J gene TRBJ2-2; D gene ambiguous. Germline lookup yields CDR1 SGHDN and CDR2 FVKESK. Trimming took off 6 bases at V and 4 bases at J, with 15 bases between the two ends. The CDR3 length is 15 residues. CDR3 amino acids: CASRPTTSPTGELFF. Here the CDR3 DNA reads TGTGCCAGCAGACCCACAACATCACCCACCGGGGAGCTGTTTTTT.

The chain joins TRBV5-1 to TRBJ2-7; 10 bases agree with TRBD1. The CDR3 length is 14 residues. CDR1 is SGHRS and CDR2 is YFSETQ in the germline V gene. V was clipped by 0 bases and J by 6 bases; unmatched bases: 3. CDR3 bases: TGCGCCAGCAGCTTGGGACAGGGGGCATCCGAGCAGTACTTC. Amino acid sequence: CASSLGQGASEQYF.

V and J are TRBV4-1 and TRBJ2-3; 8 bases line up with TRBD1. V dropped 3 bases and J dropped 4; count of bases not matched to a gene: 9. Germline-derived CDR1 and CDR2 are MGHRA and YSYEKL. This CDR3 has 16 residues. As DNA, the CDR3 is TGCGCCAGCAGCCACGTTCGTGGACAGGGATCAGATACGCAGTATTTT. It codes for CASSHVRGQGSDTQYF.

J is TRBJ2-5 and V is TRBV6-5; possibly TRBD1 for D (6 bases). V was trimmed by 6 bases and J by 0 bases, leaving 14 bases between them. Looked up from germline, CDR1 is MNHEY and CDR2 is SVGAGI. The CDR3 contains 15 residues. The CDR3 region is CASSGTSWYQETQYF. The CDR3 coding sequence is TGTGCCAGCAGCGGGACATCTTGGTACCAAGAGACCCAGTACTTC.

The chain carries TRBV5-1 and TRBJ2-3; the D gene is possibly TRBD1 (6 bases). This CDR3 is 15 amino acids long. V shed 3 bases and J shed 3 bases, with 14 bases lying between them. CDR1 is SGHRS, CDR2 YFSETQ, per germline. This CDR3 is CASSSTGKQTDTQYF. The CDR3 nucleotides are TGCGCCAGCAGCTCCACAGGGAAGCAGACAGATACGCAGTATTTT.

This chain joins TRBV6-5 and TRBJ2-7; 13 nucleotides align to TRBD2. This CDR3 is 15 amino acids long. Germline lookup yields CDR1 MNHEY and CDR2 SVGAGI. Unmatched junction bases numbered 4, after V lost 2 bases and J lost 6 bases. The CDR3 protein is CASSYTSGGAGEQYF. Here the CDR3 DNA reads TGTGCCAGCAGTTACACTAGCGGGGGGGCTGGCGAGCAGTACTTC.

CDR3 sequence (DNA): TGTGCCATCAGTAGGACCCAGGGTTTCACAGATACGCAGTATTTT. This encodes CAISRTQGFTDTQYF. This chain joins TRBV10-3 and TRBJ2-3; tentatively, D is TRBD1 (5 bases). Germline CDR1 reads ENHRY; CDR2 reads SYGVKD. V was trimmed by 5 bases and J by 2 bases, leaving 14 bases between them. The CDR3 totals 15 residues.

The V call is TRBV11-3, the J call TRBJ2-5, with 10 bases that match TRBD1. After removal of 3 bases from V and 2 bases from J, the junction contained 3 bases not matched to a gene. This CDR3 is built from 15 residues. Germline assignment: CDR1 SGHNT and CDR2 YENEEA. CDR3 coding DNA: TGTGCCAGCAGCTTCGGACAGGGGGATCAAGAGACCCAGTACTTC. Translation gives CASSFGQGDQETQYF.

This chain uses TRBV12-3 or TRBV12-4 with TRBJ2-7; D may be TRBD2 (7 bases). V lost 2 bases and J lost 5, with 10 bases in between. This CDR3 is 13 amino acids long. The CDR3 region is CASSLRGAHEQYF. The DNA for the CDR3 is TGTGCCAGCAGTTTACGGGGGGCCCACGAGCAGTACTTC.

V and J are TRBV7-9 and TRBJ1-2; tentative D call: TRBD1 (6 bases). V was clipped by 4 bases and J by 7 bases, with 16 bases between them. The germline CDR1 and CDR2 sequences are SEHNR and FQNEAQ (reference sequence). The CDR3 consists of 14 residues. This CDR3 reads CASSSPTGIGGYTF. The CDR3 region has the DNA TGTGCCAGCAGCTCCCCTACAGGGATAGGTGGCTACACCTTC.

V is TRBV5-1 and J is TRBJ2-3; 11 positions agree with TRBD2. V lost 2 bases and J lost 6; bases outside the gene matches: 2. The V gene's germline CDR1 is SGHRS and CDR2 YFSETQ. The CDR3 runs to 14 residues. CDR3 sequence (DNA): TGCGCCAGCAGCTTACTAGCGGGGGCGGATACGCAGTATTTT. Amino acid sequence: CASSLLAGADTQYF.

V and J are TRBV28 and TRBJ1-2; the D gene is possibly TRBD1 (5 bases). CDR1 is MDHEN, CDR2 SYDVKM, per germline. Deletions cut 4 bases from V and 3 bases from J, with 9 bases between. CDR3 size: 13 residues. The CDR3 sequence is CASSSRGDYGYTF. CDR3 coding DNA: TGTGCCAGCAGTTCCCGGGGGGACTATGGCTACACCTTC.